Presented here are 16 T cell receptor beta chains from one specimen sequenced in a study of glioma-infiltrating T cells after dendritic cell vaccination. Assay used: immunoSEQ multiplex PCR; TCRdb lists only in-frame clones, some missing. The sample holds about 46,000 clones; 89% are singletons and the top ten take roughly 5%. Time point in this sample: after dendritic cell vaccination, including at tumor progression/relapse. Sequences were derived from blood, sampled after dendritic cell vaccination. The origin of the receptors is a human donor with glioblastoma.

The chain carries TRBV4-2 and TRBJ2-5; 9 nucleotides align to TRBD2. Losses at the gene ends were 6 bases for V and 1 base for J; bases not matched to a gene: 6. The CDR3 runs to 15 residues. Germline CDR1 is LGHNA and CDR2 is YNFKEQ. CDR3 loop: CASRRSSGTQETQYF. The CDR3 DNA reads TGTGCCAGCAGACGTTCTAGCGGGACCCAAGAGACCCAGTACTTC.

V gene TRBV28 combines with J gene TRBJ2-7, with TRBD2 identical over 11 bases. CDR3 length: 16 residues. V dropped 4 bases and J dropped 3; count of bases not matched to a gene: 8. CDR1 and CDR2 (germline): MDHEN, SYDVKM. In DNA form, the CDR3 reads TGTGCCAGCAGTTCGGGGACTAGCGGAAAAGTCTACGAGCAGTACTTC. Protein sequence: CASSSGTSGKVYEQYF.

The chain has TRBV28 and TRBJ1-1, with D perhaps matching TRBD1 (5 bases). This CDR3 spans 13 amino acids. CDR1 is MDHEN, CDR2 SYDVKM, per germline. Deletions cut 3 bases from V and 7 bases from J, with 12 bases between. DNA of the CDR3: TGTGCCAGCAGTTTCATGCAGGGCTTTGAAGCTTTCTTT. Amino acid sequence: CASSFMQGFEAFF.

The J gene is TRBJ2-2, the V gene TRBV5-1; possible D gene TRBD2, 5 bases. CDR1 is SGHRS, CDR2 YFSETQ, per germline. V was pared by 6 bases and J by 6 bases, with 18 bases between. The CDR3 has 15 residues. Here the CDR3 reads CASKNEGSASGELFF. The DNA of the CDR3 is TGCGCCAGCAAAAATGAAGGGAGTGCATCCGGGGAGCTGTTTTTT.

The chain links TRBV7-3 to TRBJ2-1, with TRBD2 matching 10 bases. Trimming took 5 bases from V and 3 from J; bases not matched to a gene: 10. In germline, CDR1 is SGHTA, CDR2 FQGTGA. The CDR3 loop spans 17 amino acids. Here the CDR3 reads CASSPGRGLALYNEQFF. CDR3 DNA sequence: TGTGCCAGCAGCCCAGGCAGGGGACTAGCGCTCTACAATGAGCAGTTCTTC.

The chain uses TRBV28 and TRBJ1-1; 7 nucleotides match TRBD1. V gave up 4 bases and J gave up 5 bases; unmatched junction bases: 7. The length of the CDR3 is 14 residues. Germline V gene lookup returns CDR1 MDHEN and CDR2 SYDVKM. In nucleotides, the CDR3 is TGTGCCAGCAGTTCCGGACAGGCTAGAACTGAAGCTTTCTTT. Its protein is CASSSGQARTEAFF.

This chain joins TRBV19 and TRBJ1-2; the match to TRBD1 covers 11 bases. The CDR3 sequence is 16 residues long. Germline lookup yields CDR1 LNHDA and CDR2 SQIVND (reference sequence). The ends lost 2 bases at V and 6 bases at J; junction bases unmatched: 8. The CDR3, as DNA: TGTGCCAGTAGTATATACTTCCGGACAGGGGGCGATGGCTACACCTTC. Translation gives CASSIYFRTGGDGYTF.

The chain joins TRBV19 to TRBJ2-3; D is undetermined. The CDR3 sequence is 15 residues long. V dropped 3 bases and J dropped 1 base, with 11 bases sitting between them. Germline values: CDR1 LNHDA, CDR2 SQIVND (reference sequence). CDR3 coding DNA: TGTGCCAGTAGTATGTTCCTAGTAGGCACAGATACGCAGTATTTT. This gives the protein CASSMFLVGTDTQYF.

Judged by abundance, this clone is medium-sized (0.01 to 0.1%). The gene calls are TRBV6-5 and TRBJ1-2; 9 nucleotides align to TRBD1. The V and J ends lost 10 bases and 8 bases, in that order; junction bases with no gene match: 8. From germline, CDR1 is MNHEY and CDR2 SVGAGI. The CDR3 is made up of 12 amino acids. CDR3 sequence (DNA): TGTGCCACGCACAGGGGGCGAGCGGGCTACACCTTC. Residues: CATHRGRAGYTF.

V usage is TRBV2 and J usage is TRBJ2-1; 7 bases match TRBD2. The CDR3 totals 12 residues. V shed 8 bases, J shed 5 bases, and the junction held 3 bases outside the gene matches. Looked up from germline, CDR1 is SNHLY and CDR2 is FYNNEI. CDR3: CASGGVNNEQFF. CDR3 bases: TGTGCCAGCGGGGGGGTTAACAATGAGCAGTTCTTC.

The rearrangement uses TRBV28 and TRBJ2-7; the D gene is possibly TRBD1 (6 bases). The V end was cut by 4 bases, the J end by 5 bases, with 15 bases between. Germline V gene lookup returns CDR1 MDHEN and CDR2 SYDVKM. The CDR3 is 14 residues long. For the CDR3, the DNA is TGTGCCAGCAGTTCTCACAGGGCCTCGGACGAGCAGTACTTC. Translated: CASSSHRASDEQYF. Supplemented by reference TRBV28 and TRBJ2-7, the full variable domain reads DVKVTQSSRYLVKRTGEKVFLECVQDMDHENMFWYRQDPGLGLRLIYFSYDVKMKEKGDIPEGYSVSREKKERFSLILESASTNQTSMYLCASSSHRASDEQYFGPGTRLTVT.

This chain joins TRBV6-5 and TRBJ1-3; D remains unclear. Germline loops: CDR1 MNHEY, CDR2 SVGAGI. The CDR3 runs to 12 residues. V lost 4 bases and J lost 4, with 5 bases in between. CDR3 bases: TGTGCCAGCAGTTCTGCGGGAAACACCATATATTTT. Translating gives CASSSAGNTIYF.

The chain carries TRBV6-4 and TRBJ2-7; 13 bases line up with TRBD2. The CDR3 runs to 19 residues. With V trimmed by 4 bases and J by 4 bases, 16 bases remained unmatched. The germline V gene has CDR1 MRHNA and CDR2 SNTAGT. Here the CDR3 DNA reads TGTGCCAGCAGTGCCCGGACTAGCGGGAGTATTTCCCATATATACGAGCAGTACTTC. Protein: CASSARTSGSISHIYEQYF.

V usage is TRBV27 and J usage is TRBJ2-2, with a tentative D call TRBD1 (6 bases). The ends were cut back, 6 bases at V and 3 bases at J, with 11 bases in the middle. Germline V CDR1 and CDR2: MNHEY, SMNVEV (reference sequence). The CDR3 length is 14 residues. CDR3 nucleotide sequence: TGTGCCAGCAGCTACTACAGGGACACCGGGGAGCTGTTTTTT. Residues: CASSYYRDTGELFF.

The rearrangement joins TRBV4-3 to TRBJ1-6; the D is unclear. This CDR3 region has 17 residues. The germline V gene encodes CDR1 LGHNA and CDR2 YSLEER. The germline V and J ends were trimmed by 0 bases and 6 bases, with 15 bases remaining between them. The CDR3 nucleotides read TGCGCCAGCAGCCAAGATCCAGTGGGCAGTTTTAATTCACCCCTCCACTTT. Amino acid sequence: CASSQDPVGSFNSPLHF.

The chain is built from TRBV10-3 and TRBJ2-1; 11 bases are a match to TRBD2. V lost 7 bases and J lost 8; bases outside the gene matches: 7. Germline assignment: CDR1 ENHRY and CDR2 SYGVKD. This CDR3 region has 14 residues. CDR3 coding DNA: TGTGCCATCAACTCACTAGCGGGAGATGATGAGCAGTTCTTC. Translation gives CAINSLAGDDEQFF.